This T cell receptor (beta chain) was profiled in a study of blood T cell repertoires in COVID-19. CDR3 length: 16 amino acids. Trimming removed 1 base from V and 4 bases from J; junction bases left unmatched: 5. The germline V gene has CDR1 SGHVS and CDR2 FNYEAQ. As processed by the authors: Estimation of nucleated cell counts was performed using reference gene primer amplification. Assay: immunoSEQ multiplex PCR; the TCRdb copy retains only in-frame clones and omits some. The V and J calls and clone size were taken over from that table, and D and trimming were inferred from the DNA. The data hold under 200,000 clones, with 65% to 85% observed a single time.

The TCR was taken from a human donor with acute or convalescent COVID-19. The donor label of this sample is uncertain. The chain has TRBV7-6 and TRBJ2-1; TRBD2 matches 9 bases. Sequencing was carried out using peripheral blood. CDR3 residues: CASSLGGTSRYNEQFF. CDR3 nucleotides: TGTGCCAGCAGCTTAGGTGGGACTAGCAGATACAATGAGCAGTTCTTC.